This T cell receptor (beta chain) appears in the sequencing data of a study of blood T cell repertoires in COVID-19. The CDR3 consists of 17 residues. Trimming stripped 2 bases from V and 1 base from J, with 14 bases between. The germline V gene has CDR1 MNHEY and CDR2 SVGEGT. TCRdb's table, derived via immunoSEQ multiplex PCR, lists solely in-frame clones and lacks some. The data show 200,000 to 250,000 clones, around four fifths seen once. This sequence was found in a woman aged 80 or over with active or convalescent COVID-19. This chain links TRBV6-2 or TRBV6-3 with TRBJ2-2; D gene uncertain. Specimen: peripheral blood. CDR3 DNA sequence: TGTGCCAGCAGTTACGCTCTAATTTCCATGAACACCGGGGAGCTGTTTTTT. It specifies CASSYALISMNTGELFF.